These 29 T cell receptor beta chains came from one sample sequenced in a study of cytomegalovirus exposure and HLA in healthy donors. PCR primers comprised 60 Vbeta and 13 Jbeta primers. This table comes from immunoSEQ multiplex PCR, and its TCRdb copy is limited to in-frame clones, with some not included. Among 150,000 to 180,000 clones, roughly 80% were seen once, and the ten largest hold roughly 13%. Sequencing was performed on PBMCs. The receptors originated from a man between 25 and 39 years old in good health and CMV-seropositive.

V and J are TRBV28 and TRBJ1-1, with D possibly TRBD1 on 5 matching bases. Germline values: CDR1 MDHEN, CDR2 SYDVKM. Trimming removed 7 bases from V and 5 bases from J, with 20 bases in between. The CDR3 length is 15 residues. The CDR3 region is CASISPGVVRTEAFF. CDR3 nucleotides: TGTGCCAGCATTTCCCCGGGGGTAGTTAGGACTGAAGCTTTCTTT.

In DNA form, the CDR3 reads TGTGCCAGTAGTATTCAAAACAGGGGAACCTACGAGCAGTACTTC. Encoded protein: CASSIQNRGTYEQYF. The V gene is TRBV19, the J gene TRBJ2-5; 7 nucleotides match TRBD1. The J call is doubtful: the DNA matches TRBJ2-7 better. Looked up from germline, CDR1 is LNHDA and CDR2 is SQIVND (reference sequence). The CDR3 has 15 amino acids.

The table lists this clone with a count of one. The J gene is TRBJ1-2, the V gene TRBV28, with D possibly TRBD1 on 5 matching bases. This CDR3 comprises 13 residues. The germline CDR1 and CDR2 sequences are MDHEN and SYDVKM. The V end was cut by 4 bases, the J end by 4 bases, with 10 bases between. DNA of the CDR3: TGTGCCAGCAGTTCACAGGCCTCCTATGGCTACACCTTC. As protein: CASSSQASYGYTF.

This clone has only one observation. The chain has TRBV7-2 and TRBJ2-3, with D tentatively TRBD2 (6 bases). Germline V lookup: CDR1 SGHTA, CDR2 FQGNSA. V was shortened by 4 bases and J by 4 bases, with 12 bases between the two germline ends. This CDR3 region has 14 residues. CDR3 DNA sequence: TGTGCCAGCAGCTGGGGAGGAGCTGCAGATACGCAGTATTTT. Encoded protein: CASSWGGAADTQYF.

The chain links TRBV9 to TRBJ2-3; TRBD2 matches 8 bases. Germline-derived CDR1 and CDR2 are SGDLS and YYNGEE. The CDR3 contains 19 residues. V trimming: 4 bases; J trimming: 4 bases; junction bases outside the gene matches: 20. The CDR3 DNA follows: TGTGCCAGCAGCACTACGCCGGCATCCGAAGCGGGAGACGCAGATACGCAGTATTTT. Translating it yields CASSTTPASEAGDADTQYF.

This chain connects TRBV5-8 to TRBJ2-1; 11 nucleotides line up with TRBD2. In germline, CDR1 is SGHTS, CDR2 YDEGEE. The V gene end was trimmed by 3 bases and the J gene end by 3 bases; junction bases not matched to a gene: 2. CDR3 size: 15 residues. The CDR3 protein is CASSSGTSGYNEQFF. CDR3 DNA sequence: TGTGCCAGCAGCTCAGGGACTAGCGGCTACAATGAGCAGTTCTTC.

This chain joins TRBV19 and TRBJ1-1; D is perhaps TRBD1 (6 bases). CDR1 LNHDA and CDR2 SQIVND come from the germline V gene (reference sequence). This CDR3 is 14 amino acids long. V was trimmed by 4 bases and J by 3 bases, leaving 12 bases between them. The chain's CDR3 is CASSKDRMYTEAFF. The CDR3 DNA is TGTGCCAGTAGTAAGGACAGAATGTACACTGAAGCTTTCTTT. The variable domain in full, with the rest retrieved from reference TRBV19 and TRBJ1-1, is DGGITQSPKYLFRKEGQNVTLSCEQNLNHDAMYWYRQDPGQGLRLIYYSQIVNDFQKGDIAEGYSVSREKKESFPLTVTSAQKNPTAFYLCASSKDRMYTEAFFGQGTRLTVV.

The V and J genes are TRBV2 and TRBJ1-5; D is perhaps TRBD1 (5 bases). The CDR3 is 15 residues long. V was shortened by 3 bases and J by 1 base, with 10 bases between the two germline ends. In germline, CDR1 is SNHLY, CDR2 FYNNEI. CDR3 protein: CASSEGQSSNQPQHF. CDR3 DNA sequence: TGTGCCAGCAGTGAGGGGCAGTCGAGCAATCAGCCCCAGCATTTT.

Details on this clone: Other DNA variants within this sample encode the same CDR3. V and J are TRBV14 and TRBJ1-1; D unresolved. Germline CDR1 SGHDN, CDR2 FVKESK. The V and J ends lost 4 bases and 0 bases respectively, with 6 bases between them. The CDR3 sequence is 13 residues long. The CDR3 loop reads CASSLTLNTEAFF. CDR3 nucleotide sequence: TGTGCCAGCAGCCTAACACTGAACACTGAAGCTTTCTTT.

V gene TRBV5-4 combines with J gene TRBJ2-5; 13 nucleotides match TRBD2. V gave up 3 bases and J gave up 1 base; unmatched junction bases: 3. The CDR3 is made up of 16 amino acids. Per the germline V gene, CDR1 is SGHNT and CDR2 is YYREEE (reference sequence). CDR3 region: CASSSRTSGSQETQYF. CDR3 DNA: TGTGCCAGCAGCTCCAGGACTAGCGGGAGCCAAGAGACCCAGTACTTC.

The DNA of the CDR3 is TGTGCCAGCAGCTTAGCCCGGGGCGAGCAGTACTTC. The encoded protein is CASSLARGEQYF. The rearrangement uses TRBV7-9 and TRBJ2-7; possible D gene TRBD2, 5 bases. The CDR3 extends over 12 amino acids. V lost 0 bases and J lost 6, with 6 bases in between. Germline CDR1 is SEHNR and CDR2 is FQNEAQ (reference sequence).

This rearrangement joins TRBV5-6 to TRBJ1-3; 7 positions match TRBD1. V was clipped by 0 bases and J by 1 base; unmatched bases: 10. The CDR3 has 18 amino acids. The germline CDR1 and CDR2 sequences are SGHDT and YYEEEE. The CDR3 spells CASSLDPTGDVSGNTIYF. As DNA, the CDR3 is TGTGCCAGCAGCTTGGACCCTACAGGGGACGTTTCTGGAAACACCATATATTTT.

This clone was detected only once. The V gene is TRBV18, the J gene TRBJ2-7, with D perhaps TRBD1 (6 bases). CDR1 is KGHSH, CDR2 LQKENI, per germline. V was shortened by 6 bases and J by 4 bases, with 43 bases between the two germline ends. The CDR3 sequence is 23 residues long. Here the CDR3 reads CASSSAYHPPSEPYADSPYEQYF. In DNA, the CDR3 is TGTGCCAGCTCCTCCGCATATCATCCTCCATCCGAGCCCTATGCGGACAGCCCATACGAGCAGTACTTC.

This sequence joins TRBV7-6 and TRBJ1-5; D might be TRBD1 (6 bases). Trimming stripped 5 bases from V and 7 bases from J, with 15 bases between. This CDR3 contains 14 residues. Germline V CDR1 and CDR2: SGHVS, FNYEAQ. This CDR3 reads CASSKPQGGQPQHF. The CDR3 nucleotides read TGTGCCAGCAGCAAGCCACAGGGTGGCCAGCCCCAGCATTTT.

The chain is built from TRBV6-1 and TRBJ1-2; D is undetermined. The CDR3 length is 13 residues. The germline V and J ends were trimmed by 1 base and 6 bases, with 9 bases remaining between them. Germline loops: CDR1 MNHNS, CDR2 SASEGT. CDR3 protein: CASSEVPGNGYTF. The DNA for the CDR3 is TGTGCCAGCAGTGAAGTGCCGGGGAATGGCTACACCTTC.

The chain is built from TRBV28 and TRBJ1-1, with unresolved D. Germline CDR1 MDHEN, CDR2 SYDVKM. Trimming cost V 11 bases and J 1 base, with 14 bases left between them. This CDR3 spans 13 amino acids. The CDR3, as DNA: TGTGCCGTGAGGGAAGTGAGGAACACTGAAGCTTTCTTT. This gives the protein CAVREVRNTEAFF.

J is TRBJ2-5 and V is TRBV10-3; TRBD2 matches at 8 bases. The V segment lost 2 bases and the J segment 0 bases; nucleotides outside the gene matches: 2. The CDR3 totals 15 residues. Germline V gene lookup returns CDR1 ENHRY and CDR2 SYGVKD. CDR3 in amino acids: CAISETSGYQETQYF. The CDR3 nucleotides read TGTGCCATCAGTGAGACTAGCGGATACCAAGAGACCCAGTACTTC.

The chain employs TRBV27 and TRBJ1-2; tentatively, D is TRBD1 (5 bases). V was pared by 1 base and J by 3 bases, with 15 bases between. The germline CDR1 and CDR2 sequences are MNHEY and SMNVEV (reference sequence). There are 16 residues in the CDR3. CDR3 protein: CASSLFGGDRDYGYTF. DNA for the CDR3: TGTGCCAGCAGTTTATTCGGGGGAGATAGGGACTATGGCTACACCTTC.

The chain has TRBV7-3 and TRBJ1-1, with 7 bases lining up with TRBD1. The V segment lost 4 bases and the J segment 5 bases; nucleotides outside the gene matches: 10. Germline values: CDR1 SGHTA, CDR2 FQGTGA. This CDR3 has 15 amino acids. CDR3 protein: CASSSEGGAGTEAFF. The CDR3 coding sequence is TGTGCCAGCAGCTCCGAAGGGGGCGCGGGTACTGAAGCTTTCTTT.

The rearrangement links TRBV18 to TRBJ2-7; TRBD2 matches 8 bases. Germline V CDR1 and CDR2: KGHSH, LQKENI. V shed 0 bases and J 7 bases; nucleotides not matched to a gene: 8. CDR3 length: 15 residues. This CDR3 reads CASSPPGLGAWEQYF. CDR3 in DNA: TGTGCCAGCTCACCACCGGGACTAGGGGCTTGGGAGCAGTACTTC. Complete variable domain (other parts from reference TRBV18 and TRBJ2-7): NAGVMQNPRHLVRRRGQEARLRCSPMKGHSHVYWYRQLPEEGLKFMVYLQKENIIDESGMPKERFSAEFPKEGPSILRIQQVVRGDSAAYFCASSPPGLGAWEQYFGPGTRLTVT.

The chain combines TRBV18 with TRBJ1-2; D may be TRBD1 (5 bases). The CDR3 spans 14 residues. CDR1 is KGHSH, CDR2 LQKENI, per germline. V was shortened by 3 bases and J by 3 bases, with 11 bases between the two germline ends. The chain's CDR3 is CASSPGRGDYGYTF. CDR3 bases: TGTGCCAGCTCACCGGGTAGGGGTGACTATGGCTACACCTTC.

The CDR3 DNA reads as TGTGCCAGCAGAGGCGGGACAGGTTCGAATACGCAGTATTTT. Translation: CASRGGTGSNTQYF. The chain has TRBV6-5 and TRBJ2-3; 8 nucleotides agree with TRBD1. J gave up 7 bases and V 6 bases, and 9 bases lay outside the gene matches. The germline CDR1 and CDR2 sequences are MNHEY and SVGAGI. This CDR3 has 14 amino acids.

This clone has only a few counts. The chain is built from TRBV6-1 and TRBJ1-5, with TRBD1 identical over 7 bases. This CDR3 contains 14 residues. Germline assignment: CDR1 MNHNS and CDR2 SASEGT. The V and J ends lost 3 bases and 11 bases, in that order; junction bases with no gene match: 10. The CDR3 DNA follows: TGTGCCAGCAGTGAGTTAAGACAGGGCGGGTCCCAGCATTTT. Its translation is CASSELRQGGSQHF.

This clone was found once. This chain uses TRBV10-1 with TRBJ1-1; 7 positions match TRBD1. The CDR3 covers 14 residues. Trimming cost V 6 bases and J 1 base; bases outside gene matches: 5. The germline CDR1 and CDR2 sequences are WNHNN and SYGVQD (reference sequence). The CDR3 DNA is TGCGCCAGCAGGGCAGGGGGGAAGAACACTGAAGCTTTCTTT. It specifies CASRAGGKNTEAFF.

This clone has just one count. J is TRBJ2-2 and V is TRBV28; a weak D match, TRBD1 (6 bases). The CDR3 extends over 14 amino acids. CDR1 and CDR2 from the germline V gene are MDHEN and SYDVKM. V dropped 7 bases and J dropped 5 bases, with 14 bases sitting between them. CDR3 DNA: TGTGCCAGCAAACAGGGACCTATAACCGGGGAGCTGTTTTTT. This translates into CASKQGPITGELFF.

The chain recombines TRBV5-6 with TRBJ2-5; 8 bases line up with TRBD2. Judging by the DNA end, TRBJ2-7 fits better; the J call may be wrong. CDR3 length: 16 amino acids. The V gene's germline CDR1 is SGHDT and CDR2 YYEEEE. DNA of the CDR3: TGTGCCAGCAGCTTGGACCTAGCGGGTAGTTGGGGCGAGCAGTACTTC. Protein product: CASSLDLAGSWGEQYF.

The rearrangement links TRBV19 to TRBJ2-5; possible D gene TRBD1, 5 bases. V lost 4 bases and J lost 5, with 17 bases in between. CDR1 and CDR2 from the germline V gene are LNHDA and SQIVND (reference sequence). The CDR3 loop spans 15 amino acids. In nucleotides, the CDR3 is TGTGCCAGTAGTAACCCTGGACACCCCAGGGAGACCCAGTACTTC. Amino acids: CASSNPGHPRETQYF. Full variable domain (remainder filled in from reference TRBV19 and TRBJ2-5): DGGITQSPKYLFRKEGQNVTLSCEQNLNHDAMYWYRQDPGQGLRLIYYSQIVNDFQKGDIAEGYSVSREKKESFPLTVTSAQKNPTAFYLCASSNPGHPRETQYFGPGTRLLVL.

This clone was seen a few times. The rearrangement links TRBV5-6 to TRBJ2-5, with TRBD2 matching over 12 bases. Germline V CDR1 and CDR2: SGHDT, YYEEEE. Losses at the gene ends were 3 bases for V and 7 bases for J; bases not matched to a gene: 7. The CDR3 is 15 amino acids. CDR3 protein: CASSSWTSGTGTQYF. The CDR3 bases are TGTGCCAGCAGCTCCTGGACTAGCGGGACTGGGACCCAGTACTTC.

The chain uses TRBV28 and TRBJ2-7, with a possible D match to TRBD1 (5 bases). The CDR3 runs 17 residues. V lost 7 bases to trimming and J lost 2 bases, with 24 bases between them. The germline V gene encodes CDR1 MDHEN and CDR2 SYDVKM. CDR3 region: CASTLGLQGRTAYEQYF. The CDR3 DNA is TGTGCCAGCACCCTCGGCCTTCAGGGTCGTACCGCCTACGAGCAGTACTTC.